This T cell receptor beta chain was obtained from a study of shared clonotypes between healthy human individuals (dated by TCRdb to about 2020). Turning to the overall study: Three men and two women, aged 18 to 49 years, made up the cohort. Each donor's leukapheresis produced roughly between about 0.8 and 8.9 billion PBMCs. To estimate repertoire size and how much clonotypes are shared between individuals, the study performed deep sequencing of blood TCR repertoires from roughly five healthy adults. To increase sequencing depth and limit assay-specific biases, different laboratories used diverse techniques to prepare libraries and sequence TCR repertoires. For each donor, CD4 naive and CD4 memory were each given three plates, CD8 naive was given two plates, and CD8 memory was given one plate. Results the study describes overall, beyond this receptor: The small number of donors limited the genetic and exposure-history diversity represented. Pairwise subsampling indicated that sequencing depth was expected to affect the degree of clonotype sharing among donors. Naive subsets generally had larger estimated clonotype richness than memory subsets. Sharing across four donors was observed for around 5% of naive CD4, under 4% of naive CD8, roughly 2.4% of memory CD4, and about 0.39% of memory CD8 clonotypes. Compared with non-shared clonotypes, clonotypes shared by all four sorted-subset donors had higher generation probabilities. Incomplete sequencing was indicated by rarefaction of sorted-subset datasets, despite the large sequencing depth. Only blood was sampled, and tissue TCR repertoires likely differ from those in blood.

The donors were healthy, HIV-negative adults with no recently reported acute infections or vaccinations. Only Caucasian adults living in Nashville, Tennessee, USA were represented among the donors. The CD8 memory samples were a combination of magnetically selected CD45RO+ cells and CCR7-negative CD45RA+ effector memory (TemRA) cells. After blood collection by leukapheresis, PBMCs were isolated using Ficoll-Histopaque density gradient centrifugation and then cryopreserved in the vapor phase of liquid nitrogen. Purity and quantity of every magnetically sorted T cell population were checked by analytical flow cytometry. Each sorted fraction had its genomic DNA isolated and then quantified by UV absorbance on a Nanodrop 2000c. Notes on this clone: No cognate antigen has been identified for it. The input lacks base qualities; no much larger clone sits a single base away.

CDR1 MDHEN and CDR2 SYDVKM are derived from the germline V gene. Reading from cysteine to phenylalanine, the CDR3 counts 14 amino acids. The read is trimmed to its CDR3 DNA, 42 bases read in frame from base 1. Germline trimming: 5 bases from V, 2 bases from J; junction bases outside gene matches: 4. Using the deep immunoSEQ assay, multiplex PCR amplified TCR CDR3 regions from genomic DNA. Extracted genomic DNA from each cell subset was spread evenly across all wells of several immunoSEQ 96-well plates, with each plate serving as a replicate. Each replicate PCR for sorted subsets received about 0.2 ug genomic DNA, equal to tens of thousands of T cell genomes. Purified libraries were quantified with a Qubit 3.0 fluorometer, sized on a Bioanalyzer 2100, and re-quantified with the KAPA Library Quantification kit. Every immunoSEQ 96-well plate was sequenced on a separate single-read 150-cycle Illumina NextSeq 550 flow cell. From the authors' description of their analysis: Because the immunoSEQ output included only junctional sequences and no quality scores, the filtering could not be the same as the filtering used for full-length reads. Sequences were annotated with PyIR, a Python wrapper for IgBLAST v1.9, using IMGT germline references to assign V/J genes and CDR3. Reads were filtered out if the reads had weak V/J assignments (E-value above 1e-6), no CDR3, stop codons, out-of-frame junctions, or ambiguous translated residues. A V3J clonotype was defined by an identical inferred V gene, J gene, and CDR3 amino acid sequence. The percentage overlap between two repertoires was calculated by dividing the number of shared unique clonotypes by the size of the smaller repertoire. Richness of each repertoire was evaluated using RTK rarefaction, the Chao1 estimator, and Recon v2.1 estimates of unobserved clonotypes. For all TCRbeta clonotypes obtained by the gDNA method from four donors, generation probabilities were computed with OLGA. TCRdb mirrors the immuneACCESS table, restricted to in-frame sequences. Some clones are absent from its copies; in checked studies, under half trace to an unresolved V gene, and the reason for the others is unknown. For V, J and clone size, that table is used; D and trimming come from the DNA. Within this sample are about 380,000 clones, with about 97% of them counted one time only. 0.32% of the sample is in the top ten clones.

The TCR originated in a man aged 30-40 years in good health. Sequencing input: memory CD8+ T cells sorted from blood. In the paper's terms, the cell subset or site label means: CD45RO+ cells pooled with CCR7-negative TemRA cells. Recombination linked TRBV28 to TRBJ1-2; 8 bases in between match TRBD1. The sequenced DNA: TGTGCCAGCAGTCCCGCAGGGGGCAACTATGGCTACACCTTC. The translation is CASSPAGGNYGYTF.